This T cell receptor (beta chain) emerged from a study of identical twins (dated by TCRdb to the mid-2010s). Regarding the complete study: TCR alpha and beta repertoires from monozygotic twins, unrelated adults of various ages and cord blood were deep-sequenced to test whether fetal clonotypes persist. To rule out contamination, replicate twin experiments were performed at different times with different library preparation protocols. The study at large found these results: In beta out-of-frame sequences, excess twin sharing was weaker, because having fewer shared sequences lowered the signal-to-noise ratio. Recombination models systematically underestimated out-of-frame TCR alpha sharing in monozygotic twins but agreed with sharing between unrelated individuals. Fewer insertions were carried by abundant cord blood beta clonotypes; a weaker similar trend was observed in young adult naive repertoires, while no such trend was observed in memory repertoires. Conclusions relied on cross-sectional statistical analysis, since the same donors could not be followed over many years. Compared with coincidental sharing between unrelated individuals, out-of-frame TCR alpha sequences shared between twins showed an excess of sequences with low generation probability. Zero-insertion analyses could be partly confounded by invariant T cells such as MAIT and iNKT, though diverse VJ usage argued against such confounding for most clonotypes.

CDR1 and CDR2 are read off the germline V gene as KGHDR and SFDVKD. Spanning cysteine to phenylalanine, the CDR3 consists of 16 amino acids. The sequence is cut down to CDR3 DNA, 48 bases in frame from base 1. V ends up 7 bases short and J 6 bases short, with an unmatched junction base count of 15. Only healthy Caucasian donors were included. About this clonotype: Its antigen remains unidentified. No clone much larger than this one lies a single base away; base qualities are absent.

Library creation used 5' RACE. For sequencing, an Illumina HiSeq 2000 was employed. A universal primer binding site was introduced by template switching, and a unique molecular identifier was present in the final cDNA, enabling accurate counting of TCR cDNA molecules. Specific primers in the conserved constant-segment region were used to synthesize first-strand cDNA for TCR alpha and beta chains. To control for contamination, every cDNA library was double barcoded, receiving both a SMART-Mk sample barcode and Illumina barcodes. Two successive PCR steps introduced TruSeq adapter sequences along with Illumina sample barcodes. The Illumina HiSeq platform was used with custom primers to sequence TCR alpha and beta cDNA libraries. In the paper's pipeline: Unique molecular identifiers were extracted from raw reads with MiGEC, and CDR3 positions were determined with MiXCR. Recombination models were inferred per individual with the repgenHMM and IGoR tools using an EM algorithm. Shared clonotype analysis was performed with the tcR package in R, normalizing sharing by the product of cloneset sizes. Out-of-frame nonproductive sequences were analyzed to study raw recombination free of thymic and clonal selection effects. TCRdb redid the processing of the public reads, applying fastp at Q25 and MiXCR, and retained in-frame beta chains. Rows are unified per CDR3 protein, each entry keeping the most common DNA and genes. TCRdb assigned the V and J calls; the authors' analysis was not used. The sample table holds about 1.7 million distinct CDR3 sequences, of which about 32% were seen once. Together, the top ten hold approximately 0.25% of the sample.

The sequence is built from TRBV24-1 and TRBJ2-3; TRBD2 lines up with 7 middle nucleotides. The sequence derives from a newborn girl in good health. The sequenced sample consisted of cord blood. The DNA is as follows: TGTGCCACCAGCCCCCCGGGGATGGCGGGAGTGGATACGCAGTATTTT. It translates as CATSPPGMAGVDTQYF.